The 5 T cell receptor beta chains listed next were all sequenced from one sample in a study of T cells in Graves' hyperthyroidism and ophthalmopathy. Researchers took RNA transcripts and amplified the TCR beta CDR3 regions from them. HTBI primers were employed in a first-round RT-PCR of the TCR CDR3. MiXCR, run by TCRdb on the multiplex PCR reads, gives a single entry per CDR3 protein. The sample holds some 200,000 distinct CDR3 sequences, approximately 16% seen once. The sequencing sample was made of blood. The receptors were sampled from a woman aged 50 to 65 with Graves' hyperthyroidism.

Many counts were recorded for this clonotype. The chain links TRBV3-1 to TRBJ2-1; no firm D call. V was clipped by 0 bases and J by 8 bases, with 14 bases between them. The CDR3 runs to 15 residues. Germline-derived CDR1 and CDR2 are LGHDT and YNNKEL (reference sequence). The CDR3 here is CASSQDSGARDEQFF. Here the CDR3 DNA reads TGTGCCAGCAGCCAAGATTCGGGCGCACGAGATGAGCAGTTCTTC.

The genes are TRBV20-1 and TRBJ2-4, with 7 bases matching TRBD2. CDR3 length equals 17 residues. Germline assignment: CDR1 DFQATT and CDR2 SNEGSKA (reference sequence). The ends lost 3 bases at V and 6 bases at J; junction bases unmatched: 17. The CDR3 DNA reads as TGCAGTGCTAGCGTGAGCTCTGGGGGGGGAATTAGAAACATTCAGTACTTC. Protein product: CSASVSSGGGIRNIQYF.

This chain links TRBV30 with TRBJ1-3, with unresolved D. CDR1 and CDR2 (germline): GTSNPN, SVGIG (reference sequence). The V end was cut by 8 bases, the J end by 4 bases, with 12 bases between. The CDR3 contains 12 residues. The CDR3, as DNA: TGTGCCCTTCGACCCGGGGGAAACACCATATATTTT. As protein: CALRPGGNTIYF.

The V call is TRBV4-1, the J call TRBJ2-2; weak D call: TRBD1 (5 bases). The CDR3 has 19 amino acids. Germline V gene sequence: CDR1 MGHRA, CDR2 YSYEKL. Trimming took 4 bases from V and 0 from J, leaving 21 bases between them. This CDR3 is CASSPQRFAAGPNTGELFF. Here the CDR3 DNA reads TGCGCCAGCAGCCCCCAAAGGTTCGCGGCAGGGCCGAACACCGGGGAGCTGTTTTTT.

This clonotype was recorded at least ten times. The gene calls are TRBV12-3 or TRBV12-4 and TRBJ2-7; D unresolved. CDR3 size: 14 residues. V was pared by 3 bases and J by 3 bases, with 12 bases between. The CDR3 loop is CASSFMGSSYEQYF. CDR3 nucleotide sequence: TGTGCCAGCAGTTTTATGGGCAGTAGCTACGAGCAGTACTTC.